The source of this T cell receptor (beta chain) is a study of a mutant IDH1 vaccine in newly diagnosed glioma. On the study more broadly: Treated individuals were roughly 62% male and roughly 40% female, averaging about 42 years of age. At week 35 came visit V12, and visit V13 followed at week 47.

Remarks on this clone: Its antigen is still unknown.

This sample's time point: week 47, end of study. All doses held 300 ug of mutant IDH1 20-mer peptide, with topical imiquimod. Clones were read by immunoSEQ multiplex PCR, and TCRdb kept only the in-frame ones, dropping some. Of fewer than 45,000 clones in the sample, around 82% were seen once. There are 16 residues in the CDR3. Germline V CDR1 and CDR2: GTSNPN, SVGIG (reference sequence). The V end lost 0 bases, the J end lost 1 base, and 15 bases lay between the germline ends. This sample comprised PBMCs, obtained from a glioma patient whose treatment included an IDH1 peptide vaccine. This chain links TRBV30 with TRBJ1-1; D gene uncertain. This clonotype originated in a man aged 18 to 29 with glioma. Some clones in this sample may be carry-over from other donors' samples. The CDR3 DNA reads as TGTGCCTGGAGTGTACTGGCGGGGTCGGGGAACACTGAAGCTTTCTTT. This sequence encodes CAWSVLAGSGNTEAFF.